The following is a T cell receptor beta chain sequence with its context. The antigen remains undetermined. The data derive from a study of T-cell memory formation after mild COVID-19. TCRalpha and TCRbeta libraries used 5'RACE with constant-segment primers and UMIs. TCRdb analysed the 5' RACE reads with MiXCR anew, one entry per CDR3 protein. Of under 650,000 distinct CDR3 sequences listed, roughly 18% are singletons. Study outcomes and limitations: Still unconfirmed is whether the second-wave clones peaking on day 37 recognized SARS-CoV-2.

This receptor was obtained from an adult woman who had mild COVID-19 (a few samples of this study predate the infection). Cell type and time point are not known. Input material: PBMCs or a T cell subset sorted from them (not recorded which).

In DNA, the CDR3 is TGTGCCAGCAGCACCCGACAGGCTACCACTGAAGCTTTCTTT. Amino acids: CASSTRQATTEAFF. The chain couples TRBV7-2 to TRBJ1-1, with D tentatively TRBD1 (6 bases). The germline CDR1 and CDR2 sequences are SGHTA and FQGNSA. Trimming took off 5 bases at V and 4 bases at J, with 14 bases between the two ends. This CDR3 has 14 amino acids.